The 28 T cell receptor beta chains in this list originate from one sample, sequenced in a study of shared clonotypes between healthy human individuals. Method: immunoSEQ multiplex PCR; TCRdb's copy keeps in-frame clones and lacks some. The sample consists of about 980,000 clones, less than 85% of them appearing once. Sequenced input: memory CD4+ T cells sorted from blood. Subset here: CD45RA-negative fraction. The receptors originated from a man aged 18 to 30 in good health.

V and J are TRBV5-6 and TRBJ2-3; TRBD1 might be the D (7 bases). The CDR3 spans 15 residues. The V gene lost 1 base and the J gene lost 6 bases, with 15 bases spanning the gap. Germline V gives CDR1 SGHDT, CDR2 YYEEEE. This CDR3 reads CASSLRRGPTDTQYF. CDR3 DNA sequence: TGTGCCAGCAGCTTGAGGAGGGGGCCAACGGATACGCAGTATTTT.

This clone was counted a single time. The V gene is TRBV2, the J gene TRBJ2-3; D may be TRBD2 (6 bases). Germline CDR1 and CDR2: SNHLY and FYNNEI. V was clipped by 8 bases and J by 4 bases, with 16 bases between them. The length of the CDR3 is 14 residues. The CDR3: CASPSGVLPDTQYF. The CDR3 bases are TGTGCCAGCCCCTCGGGGGTCCTCCCAGATACGCAGTATTTT.

The chain uses TRBV11-3 and TRBJ2-2; no clear D gene. V gave up 5 bases and J gave up 6 bases, with 13 bases separating them. The CDR3 contains 14 residues. The germline V gene encodes CDR1 SGHNT and CDR2 YENEEA. The CDR3 here is CASSRNQVSGELFF. The DNA of the CDR3 is TGTGCCAGCAGCCGTAATCAGGTCTCCGGGGAGCTGTTTTTT.

This clone has just one count. This chain uses TRBV29-1 with TRBJ1-3, with D unresolved. CDR1 SQVTM and CDR2 ANQGSEA come from the germline V gene. The V gene lost 7 bases and the J gene lost 0 bases, with 10 bases spanning the gap. The CDR3 loop spans 13 amino acids. The CDR3 nucleotides are TGCAGCGCCTCGGTCTTCTCTGGAAACACCATATATTTT. Translation gives CSASVFSGNTIYF.

The V call is TRBV9, the J call TRBJ2-5; 8 bases align to TRBD1. The length of the CDR3 is 16 residues. Unmatched junction bases numbered 10, after V lost 1 base and J lost 5 bases. The germline V gene encodes CDR1 SGDLS and CDR2 YYNGEE. For the CDR3, the DNA is TGTGCCAGCAGCGTACTCACCGGGACAGGAGATGAGACCCAGTACTTC. It translates to CASSVLTGTGDETQYF.

This sequence joins TRBV6-5 and TRBJ1-2; D is unclear. Trimming took 6 bases from V and 7 from J, leaving 9 bases between them. The CDR3 has 11 amino acids. From germline, CDR1 is MNHEY and CDR2 SVGAGI. CDR3 in DNA: TGTGCCAGCAGCTCCACCGCTGGCTACACCTTC. Protein sequence: CASSSTAGYTF.

The chain carries TRBV4-1 and TRBJ1-6, with 9 nucleotides matching TRBD1. Germline V CDR1 and CDR2: MGHRA, YSYEKL. The CDR3 is 15 amino acids. Trimming took 6 bases from V and 10 from J; bases not matched to a gene: 10. DNA of the CDR3: TGCGCCAGCAGTCAGGAAACAGGGGGCGCGTCACCCCTCCACTTT. It is translated as CASSQETGGASPLHF.

A note on this clone: Other DNA sequences from this sample encode an identical CDR3 as well. CDR3 DNA sequence: TGCGCCAGCACCCGCGGGATGAACACTGAAGCTTTCTTT. The encoded protein is CASTRGMNTEAFF. This sequence joins TRBV10-2 and TRBJ1-1; the D is unclear. This CDR3 has 13 residues. Germline loops: CDR1 WSHSY, CDR2 SAAADI. V lost 7 bases and J lost 0, with 9 bases in between.

For this clone: Other nucleotide sequences from this sample produce the same CDR3. V is TRBV6-1 and J is TRBJ2-3; D might be TRBD2 (5 bases). The CDR3 spans 14 residues. Germline values: CDR1 MNHNS, CDR2 SASEGT. The V and J ends lost 1 base and 1 base respectively, with 6 bases between them. The CDR3 DNA reads TGTGCCAGCAGTGAAGGGCGGGGCACAGATACGCAGTATTTT. Its translation: CASSEGRGTDTQYF.

This clone was seen only a few times. The CDR3 sequence: CAISDPLDSTDTQYF. CDR3 bases: TGTGCCATCAGTGATCCGCTGGACAGCACAGATACGCAGTATTTT. The chain employs TRBV10-3 and TRBJ2-3; D is uncertain. The CDR3 contains 15 residues. Trimming removed 3 bases from V and 0 bases from J, with 10 bases in between. The germline V gene has CDR1 ENHRY and CDR2 SYGVKD.

V usage is TRBV7-9 and J usage is TRBJ1-2, with D perhaps TRBD1 (5 bases). CDR3 length: 14 residues. V lost 3 bases, J lost 6 bases, and 14 bases lay in between. Germline V gives CDR1 SEHNR, CDR2 FQNEAQ (reference sequence). CDR3 residues: CASSLIPQGDGYTF. In DNA, the CDR3 is TGTGCCAGCAGCTTGATCCCGCAGGGCGATGGCTACACCTTC.

The chain links TRBV5-6 to TRBJ2-1, with TRBD2 matching over 10 bases. The CDR3 consists of 16 residues. Germline V gene data show CDR1 as SGHDT and CDR2 as YYEEEE. The trim removed 3 bases at V and 9 bases at J, leaving 12 bases unmatched. The CDR3 spells CASSWRASGSRSEQFF. The CDR3 DNA reads as TGTGCCAGCAGCTGGAGAGCTAGCGGGAGTAGGAGTGAGCAGTTCTTC.

The chain recombines TRBV18 with TRBJ2-2; 8 bases agree with TRBD1. The CDR3 length is 18 residues. CDR1 and CDR2 (germline): KGHSH, LQKENI. V gave up 0 bases and J gave up 6 bases; unmatched junction bases: 12. In DNA, the CDR3 is TGTGCCAGCTCACCACCGGGCGCAGGGGGCGATCTGGCCGGGGAGCTGTTTTTT. The encoded protein is CASSPPGAGGDLAGELFF.

The chain recombines TRBV23-1 with TRBJ1-1; unclear D gene. TRBV23-1 is reported as an ORF; its role is uncertain. Trimming cost V 2 bases and J 0 bases, with 7 bases left between them. The CDR3 totals 14 residues. CDR3 in amino acids: CASSQKEMNTEAFF. The CDR3 DNA reads TGCGCCAGCAGTCAAAAAGAGATGAACACTGAAGCTTTCTTT.

This sequence joins TRBV2 and TRBJ2-7; 7 bases are a match to TRBD2. The V segment lost 3 bases and the J segment 8 bases; nucleotides outside the gene matches: 10. This CDR3 comprises 14 residues. Germline V gene lookup returns CDR1 SNHLY and CDR2 FYNNEI. The CDR3 here is CASSEGGTAQKQYF. Written as DNA, the CDR3 is TGTGCCAGCAGTGAGGGAGGGACCGCCCAAAAGCAGTACTTC.

The chain joins TRBV7-9 to TRBJ2-2; D is unclear. Deletions cut 5 bases from V and 7 bases from J, with 11 bases between. The germline V gene encodes CDR1 SEHNR and CDR2 FQNEAQ (reference sequence). This CDR3 is 13 amino acids long. CDR3 coding DNA: TGTGCCAGCAGCGTAAGGCCCGACGGGGAGCTGTTTTTT. Translated, it gives CASSVRPDGELFF.

This chain links TRBV7-8 with TRBJ2-3; 10 bases map to TRBD2. With V trimmed by 1 base and J by 4 bases, 17 bases remained unmatched. The CDR3 sequence is 20 residues long. From germline, CDR1 is SGHVS and CDR2 FQNEAQ. CDR3 amino acids: CASSLVVAGGPSPSADTQYF. In DNA form, the CDR3 reads TGTGCCAGCAGCTTAGTGGTAGCGGGGGGTCCCTCTCCATCAGCAGATACGCAGTATTTT.

This chain connects TRBV13 to TRBJ1-6; TRBD1 aligns across 10 bases. The V gene end was trimmed by 4 bases and the J gene end by 8 bases; junction bases not matched to a gene: 8. This CDR3 contains 16 residues. Germline V gene sequence: CDR1 PRHDT, CDR2 FYEKMQ (reference sequence). CDR3 nucleotides: TGTGCCAGCAGCTCCGGGACAGGGGATCCATATTCACCCCTCCACTTT. It is translated as CASSSGTGDPYSPLHF.

CDR3 loop: CASSRSRETQYF. In nucleotides, the CDR3 is TGTGCCAGCAGCCGCTCTAGGGAGACCCAGTACTTC. The chain employs TRBV7-6 and TRBJ2-5; D unresolved. The V gene lost 5 bases and the J gene lost 5 bases, with 9 bases spanning the gap. Germline V lookup: CDR1 SGHVS, CDR2 FNYEAQ. The CDR3 contains 12 residues.

This clone was detected ten times or more. This chain uses TRBV5-1 with TRBJ2-2; D possibly corresponds to TRBD1 (5 bases). Deletions cut 0 bases from V and 6 bases from J, with 18 bases between. The CDR3 contains 17 residues. The germline CDR1 and CDR2 sequences are SGHRS and YFSETQ. This CDR3 reads CASSLGGGQEWSGELFF. The CDR3 region has the DNA TGCGCCAGCAGCTTGGGTGGTGGACAAGAGTGGTCCGGGGAGCTGTTTTTT.

CDR3 in DNA: TGTGCCAGCGGAGTAGAGGGTGAGCAGTTCTTC. Translated, it gives CASGVEGEQFF. The chain links TRBV2 to TRBJ2-1, with a weak D call TRBD2 (5 bases). CDR1 is SNHLY and CDR2 is FYNNEI in the germline V gene. CDR3 length equals 11 residues. The V end lost 8 bases, the J end lost 9 bases, and 11 bases lay between the germline ends.

Concerning this clone: Its ends do not fully match the called genes, so a read error is possible. The CDR3 DNA sequence: TGTGCCAGCAACTTAGCGGGTGGCGGAAACACCATATATTTT. Protein sequence: CASNLAGGGNTIYF. The rearrangement joins TRBV7-9 to TRBJ1-3; no clear D gene. The CDR3 covers 14 residues. CDR1 and CDR2 from the germline V gene are SEHNR and FQNEAQ (reference sequence).

The rearrangement joins TRBV19 to TRBJ2-3, with 7 nucleotides matching TRBD1. V shed 8 bases, J shed 6 bases, and the junction held 8 bases outside the gene matches. This CDR3 region has 13 residues. Per the germline V gene, CDR1 is LNHDA and CDR2 is SQIVND (reference sequence). DNA for the CDR3: TGTGCCAGTCGACAGGGCGAATGGGATACGCAGTATTTT. This gives the protein CASRQGEWDTQYF. The variable domain in full, with the rest retrieved from reference TRBV19 and TRBJ2-3, is DGGITQSPKYLFRKEGQNVTLSCEQNLNHDAMYWYRQDPGQGLRLIYYSQIVNDFQKGDIAEGYSVSREKKESFPLTVTSAQKNPTAFYLCASRQGEWDTQYFGPGTRLTVL.

The chain joins TRBV6-5 to TRBJ1-1; D remains ambiguous. This CDR3 region has 12 residues. Trimming took 4 bases from V and 4 from J, leaving 7 bases between them. The germline V gene has CDR1 MNHEY and CDR2 SVGAGI. The CDR3 spells CASSSGVTEAFF. In DNA form, the CDR3 reads TGTGCCAGCAGTTCAGGAGTCACTGAAGCTTTCTTT.

This clone has only a few counts. The V gene is TRBV4-3, the J gene TRBJ2-1, with D possibly TRBD2 on 5 matching bases. Germline values: CDR1 LGHNA, CDR2 YSLEER. V was pared by 0 bases and J by 5 bases, with 11 bases between. CDR3 length equals 15 residues. The CDR3 DNA reads as TGCGCCAGCAGCCAAGACTGGCGGGCCAACAATGAGCAGTTCTTC. Encoded protein: CASSQDWRANNEQFF.

This rearrangement joins TRBV2 to TRBJ1-2, with 8 bases matching TRBD1. The CDR3 runs 14 residues. V lost 6 bases to trimming and J lost 5 bases; unmatched junction nucleotides: 8. Per germline, CDR1 SNHLY and CDR2 FYNNEI. The CDR3 here is CASRPGQALYGYTF. The CDR3 nucleotides read TGTGCCAGCAGACCGGGACAGGCACTTTATGGCTACACCTTC.

This clone has just a few counts. The chain carries TRBV30 and TRBJ2-3, with D possibly matching TRBD2 (6 bases). The CDR3 is 15 residues long. Germline CDR1 GTSNPN, CDR2 SVGIG (reference sequence). Deletions cut 3 bases from V and 5 bases from J, with 18 bases between. The CDR3 protein is CAWSPVSGWGDTQYF. CDR3 in DNA: TGTGCCTGGAGCCCGGTCAGCGGGTGGGGAGATACGCAGTATTTT.

The chain couples TRBV7-2 to TRBJ2-7; TRBD2 agrees at 13 bases. Germline V CDR1 and CDR2: SGHTA, FQGNSA. V was pared by 3 bases and J by 7 bases, with 6 bases of the junction left unmatched. The CDR3 sequence is 15 residues long. CDR3 bases: TGTGCCAGCAGCTTGGGACTAGCGGGAATGGGTGAGCAGTACTTC. It translates to CASSLGLAGMGEQYF.